This entry concerns a single T cell receptor (beta chain). With V trimmed by 5 bases and J by 0 bases, 7 bases remained unmatched. Germline assignment: CDR1 MDHEN and CDR2 SYDVKM. The CDR3 is 18 amino acids. Per the study methods: The authors estimated nucleated cell counts from reference gene primer amplification. Sequencing used immunoSEQ multiplex PCR; TCRdb keeps in-frame clones, though not all of them. From that table come the V and J calls and clone size; the DNA was used to work out D and trimming. The data contain 110,000 to 150,000 clones, approximately 80% of them singletons. The entry originates in a study of blood T cell repertoires in COVID-19. At the level of the study: COVID-19 samples, acute and convalescent, were from the United States, Italy and Spain. The cDNA or gDNA used as material had been derived from T cells, B-cell-depleted T cells, or PBMCs.

Material: peripheral blood. The V and J genes are TRBV28 and TRBJ2-6; 10 bases align to TRBD1. This receptor was identified in a human donor in a cohort sampled during active COVID-19. The CDR3 sequence is CASSTGQGGASGANVLTF. CDR3 nucleotides: TGTGCCAGCAGTACCGGACAGGGGGGGGCCTCTGGGGCCAACGTCCTGACTTTC.